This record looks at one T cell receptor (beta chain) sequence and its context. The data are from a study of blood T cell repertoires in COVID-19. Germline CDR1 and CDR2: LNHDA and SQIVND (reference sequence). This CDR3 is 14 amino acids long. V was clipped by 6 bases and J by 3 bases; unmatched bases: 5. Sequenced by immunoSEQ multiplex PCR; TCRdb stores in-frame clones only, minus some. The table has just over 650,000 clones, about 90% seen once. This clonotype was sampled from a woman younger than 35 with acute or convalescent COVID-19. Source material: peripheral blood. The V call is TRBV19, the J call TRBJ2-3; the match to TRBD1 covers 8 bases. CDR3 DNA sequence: TGTGCCAGTAGAACCGGGACAGGTACAGATACGCAGTATTTT. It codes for CASRTGTGTDTQYF. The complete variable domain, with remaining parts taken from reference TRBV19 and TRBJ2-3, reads DGGITQSPKYLFRKEGQNVTLSCEQNLNHDAMYWYRQDPGQGLRLIYYSQIVNDFQKGDIAEGYSVSREKKESFPLTVTSAQKNPTAFYLCASRTGTGTDTQYFGPGTRLTVL.